The text below deals with one T cell receptor beta chain. The antigen is undetermined. This sample stems from a study of long-term antiretroviral therapy in people with HIV. Researchers report immunoSEQ v3.0 was run at survey level. A target of roughly 35,000-50,000 T-cell genomes per sample was set for sequencing. The repertoire was sequenced with immunoSEQ multiplex PCR; TCRdb's copy has only in-frame clones and lacks some. The data show fewer than 20,000 clones, about 78% seen once. Participants with HIV, all of them, were treated in the United States. Samples held about 0.95-11 million cryopreserved PBMC before DNA extraction. Regarding the study as a whole: Once patients were on ART, diversity went higher but still fell short of transplant donor controls.

The CDR3 covers 13 residues. Trimming shortened V by 3 bases and J by 3 bases, and 9 bases separated the two germline ends. Germline V lookup: CDR1 MGHRA, CDR2 YSYEKL. This receptor was obtained from a woman in her fifties or sixties with HIV. Specimen: unsorted PBMCs, collected 0.3 years after starting antiretroviral therapy. The chain is built from TRBV4-1 and TRBJ2-7, with D maybe TRBD2 (5 bases). CDR3 region: CASSHPGLYEQYF. As DNA, the CDR3 is TGCGCCAGCAGCCACCCCGGACTCTACGAGCAGTACTTC.